This T cell receptor beta chain was obtained from a study of blood T cell dynamics during melanoma immunotherapy. The wider study: Patients with metastatic melanoma got pembrolizumab or nivolumab-ipilimumab as first-line care. Study results and caveats: It remained unknown if the driving T cell clones were melanoma-specific.

The time point here: pre-treatment baseline. No patient had earlier systemic cancer treatment, concurrent immunosuppressants, or another active cancer. Notes on this clone: Its target is unknown.

CDR1 is SNHLY, CDR2 FYNNEI, per germline. V lost 3 bases to trimming and J lost 2 bases, with 8 bases between them. CDR3 length equals 13 residues. Each bulk PBMC sample had roughly 350 ng DNA loaded. Here immunoSEQ multiplex PCR was the method, and the copy in TCRdb shows in-frame clones only, minus some. The table lists 9,000 to 13,000 clones, about 88% of them singletons. The sample consisted of blood, taken from a patient treated with checkpoint blockade. This sequence was found in a human donor with melanoma. The chain has TRBV2 and TRBJ2-7; unclear D gene. In DNA form, the CDR3 reads TGTGCCAGCAGTGACCCCAGAACCTACGAGCAGTACTTC. Encoded protein: CASSDPRTYEQYF.